The sequence of this T cell receptor (beta chain) was determined in a study of T cell responses to AZD1222 COVID-19 vaccine (dated by TCRdb to the early 2020s). For the wider study: TCR sequencing covered 233 trial participants: nearly 210 given two doses of AZD1222 and around 25 given two doses of MenACWY control vaccine. Trial participants were enrolled by age into 18-55, 56-69 and 70-plus year subgroups, with roughly 160, 29 and 62 TCR-sequenced participants respectively.

The sample's time point label is to be understood as: about 28 days (+/-7) after the second vaccine dose. Because spike-specific TCR depth and breadth did not differ between the two schedules, AZD1222 recipients who got a second dose at roughly 4 weeks were pooled with those who got a second dose at roughly 12 weeks. Vaccinee samples were obtained from the UK trials COV001 and COV002, which included a single-blind randomized controlled phase 2/3 trial of AZD1222 (ChAdOx1 nCoV-19) in healthy adults. For TCRbeta chain sequencing, PBMC samples from trial participants were taken at day 0 and at day 28 after the second dose. The CDR3 regions of human TCRbeta chains were analyzed by immunosequencing. The paper's processing steps were these. Repertoire TCRs were matched against a reference library of SARS-CoV-2-specific TCRs generated with the MIRA antigen-specificity platform. Breadth was defined as the fraction of unique TCRs that were SARS-CoV-2-associated, and depth was defined as the fraction of total T cells that were SARS-CoV-2-associated. Using the MIRA data, each spike-specific TCR was assigned both to the spike region to which the TCR was reactive and to a CD4 or CD8 class. Log10-transformed breadth and depth values were compared by one-way ANOVA with Sidak's multiple comparisons tests. TCRdb obtained this table from immuneACCESS and retained in-frame rearrangements with V and J assigned. These tables miss some clones; where compared with another copy, unresolved V genes account for less than half of the shortfall, and the remainder is unexplained. Clonal size and the V and J genes are those of that table, whereas D and trimming came from the DNA. This sample gives about 110,000 clones in total; 94% of them show up just once. The top ten clones comprise 2.5% to 3.5% of the sample.

The junction carries 15 bases between V and J, which are trimmed by 6 bases and 2 bases respectively. Including the terminal cysteine and phenylalanine, the CDR3 comprises 15 residues. The CDR3 DNA has 45 bases and is translated from base 1. The germline V gene (reference sequence) provides CDR1 SEHNR and CDR2 FQNEAQ. Study-level results and caveats: The 56-69-year group was small, and its depth increase did not reach significance, likely because of low power. Participants were mostly white British, with more females than males. The authors suggested clonal diversity may have been underestimated. After two AZD1222 doses, both the breadth and the depth of spike-specific TCRs were significantly higher than at day 0 and than in MenACWY recipients. Conclusions about previously exposed vaccinees are limited, since just a handful of AZD1222 recipients were seropositive for SARS-CoV-2 at baseline. Nearly half of unique spike-specific TCRs reportedly recognized epitopes outside regions mutated in the B.1.351 and B.1.1.7 variants. Because no day 14 peak-response samples were available, repertoires were characterized only after the peak T cell response. The whole spike protein was spanned by vaccine-associated CD4 TCRs, and dominant responses were seen in regions 160-218 and 743-854.

Concerning this clone itself: The target of this receptor is not known. Per-nucleotide qualities are absent, and no much larger clonotype sits a single base away.

This specimen was peripheral blood, taken 28 days after the second AZD1222 dose. Rearrangement joined TRBV7-9 to TRBJ2-3; the D segment could be TRBD1, given 6 matching bases. This receptor was identified in an adult who received the AZD1222 COVID-19 vaccine. The CDR3 reads as follows: CASSPQRGNTDTQYF. The nucleotide sequence is TGTGCCAGCAGTCCACAGAGGGGGAACACAGATACGCAGTATTTT.